These 27 T cell receptor beta chains share one sample of origin, sequenced in a study of early T cells in non-severe SARS-CoV-2 infection. TCRdb re-derived calls from the 5' RACE reads in MiXCR, one entry per CDR3 protein. The sample holds about 48,000 distinct CDR3 sequences, about 13% seen once. The sequenced sample consisted of whole blood. Source of these receptors: an adult who was a healthcare worker with PCR-confirmed SARS-CoV-2 infection or an uninfected control (not recorded which).

The chain links TRBV6-2 or TRBV6-3 to TRBJ2-1, with TRBD2 identical over 9 bases. V was pared by 4 bases and J by 9 bases, with 19 bases of the junction left unmatched. This CDR3 contains 18 residues. Germline V lookup: CDR1 MNHEY, CDR2 SVGEGT. CDR3 coding DNA: TGTGCCAGCAGTTCCGGAAAGCTGAAAGTAGCGGGAGTTGGTGAGCAGTTCTTC. It encodes CASSSGKLKVAGVGEQFF.

This clonotype was detected a few times. The chain carries TRBV6-5 and TRBJ2-3; TRBD2 agrees at 8 bases. V was pared by 2 bases and J by 2 bases, with 30 bases of the junction left unmatched. The CDR3 extends over 24 amino acids. Germline CDR1 reads MNHEY; CDR2 reads SVGAGI. The CDR3 sequence: CASSYPHRGGWASGGPPPTDTQYF. CDR3 nucleotide sequence: TGTGCCAGCAGTTACCCCCATAGGGGCGGATGGGCCAGCGGGGGTCCCCCCCCCACAGATACGCAGTATTTT.

Comments on this clonotype: Being one base from a much bigger clone, this may be a read error. V is TRBV2 and J is TRBJ2-2; the match to TRBD2 covers 9 bases. V dropped 7 bases and J dropped 5; count of bases not matched to a gene: 8. This CDR3 spans 15 amino acids. Germline lookup yields CDR1 SNHLY and CDR2 FYNNEI. CDR3 in DNA: TGTGCCAGCAATGCTAGCGGGGTGCCTACCGGGGAGCTGTTTTTT. Amino acids: CASNASGVPTGELFF.

This clonotype appeared a few times. This rearrangement joins TRBV20-1 to TRBJ2-4; tentatively, D is TRBD2 (5 bases). Germline loops: CDR1 DFQATT, CDR2 SNEGSKA (reference sequence). This CDR3 is 11 amino acids long. V was pared by 6 bases and J by 6 bases, with 9 bases between. The CDR3 spells CSAILVNIQYF. The CDR3 DNA sequence: TGCAGTGCAATACTAGTAAACATTCAGTACTTC.

This clonotype was seen at least ten times. The V call is TRBV21-1, the J call TRBJ2-4; no check of the table's D call, TRBD1, against the DNA was made. TRBV21-1 is recorded as a pseudogene. This CDR3 is 15 amino acids long. The CDR3 sequence is CAIPRAKALWDIQYF. In DNA, the CDR3 is TGTGCCATCCCCCGGGCAAAAGCTCTCTGGGACATTCAGTACTTC.

This clonotype was seen a few times. V usage is TRBV29-1 and J usage is TRBJ1-6; D is uncertain. There are 8 residues in the CDR3. Looked up from germline, CDR1 is SQVTM and CDR2 is ANQGSEA. The germline V and J ends were trimmed by 6 bases and 12 bases, with 3 bases remaining between them. The CDR3 spells CSVRPLHF. CDR3 bases: TGCAGCGTCCGACCCCTCCACTTT. Based on the CDR3 plus reference TRBV29-1 and TRBJ1-6, the full variable domain is SAVISQKPSRDICQRGTSLTIQCQVDSQVTMMFWYRQQPGQSLTLIATANQGSEATYESGFVIDKFPISRPNLTFSTLTVSNMSPEDSSIYLCSVRPLHFGNGTRLTVT.

V and J are TRBV6-6 and TRBJ2-3; 9 nucleotides agree with TRBD1. CDR1 and CDR2 from the germline V gene are MNHNY and SVGAGI (reference sequence). CDR3 length: 15 amino acids. The junction had 7 bases not matched to a gene; V was cut back by 4 bases and J by 5 bases. In DNA form, the CDR3 reads TGTGCCAGCAGTTTTCCGGGACAGGGAGGAGATACGCAGTATTTT. Residues: CASSFPGQGGDTQYF.

This clonotype occurred many times. The chain has TRBV18 and TRBJ2-1; 13 positions match TRBD2. The V gene end was trimmed by 2 bases and the J gene end by 7 bases; junction bases not matched to a gene: 2. Germline CDR1 reads KGHSH; CDR2 reads LQKENI. The CDR3 has 15 residues. In nucleotides, the CDR3 is TGTGCCAGCTCACCAACTAGCGGGGGGGCTAATGAGCAGTTCTTC. The encoded protein is CASSPTSGGANEQFF.

This chain joins TRBV9 and TRBJ2-3; TRBD1 might be the D (6 bases). CDR1 is SGDLS and CDR2 is YYNGEE in the germline V gene. The CDR3 totals 15 residues. Trimming stripped 3 bases from V and 2 bases from J, with 13 bases between. The CDR3 here is CASSAGTPNTDTQYF. The CDR3 DNA reads TGTGCCAGCAGCGCCGGGACACCGAACACAGATACGCAGTATTTT.

This clonotype showed up many times. The chain carries TRBV7-3 and TRBJ2-1; D perhaps matches TRBD1 (6 bases). Trimming shortened V by 2 bases and J by 7 bases, and 18 bases separated the two germline ends. The CDR3 consists of 16 residues. In germline, CDR1 is SGHTA, CDR2 FQGTGA. CDR3 sequence (DNA): TGTGCCAGCAGCTTACTGGCGGCGGGTCAGGGGAATGAGCAGTTCTTC. It specifies CASSLLAAGQGNEQFF. The whole variable domain, remainder taken from reference TRBV7-3 and TRBJ2-1, is GAGVSQTPSNKVTEKGKYVELRCDPISGHTALYWYRQSLGQGPEFLIYFQGTGAADDSGLPNDRFFAVRPEGSVSTLKIQRTERGDSAVYLCASSLLAAGQGNEQFFGPGTRLTVL.

Ten or more counts support this clonotype. The chain links TRBV20-1 to TRBJ2-7; D gene ambiguous. The CDR3 is 14 residues long. CDR1 is DFQATT and CDR2 is SNEGSKA in the germline V gene (reference sequence). V was shortened by 0 bases and J by 1 base, with 10 bases between the two germline ends. The CDR3: CSARDRHSSYEQYF. The DNA for the CDR3 is TGCAGTGCTAGAGATCGGCATTCTTCCTACGAGCAGTACTTC.

There are a few counts of this clonotype. The chain has TRBV2 and TRBJ2-5; D possibly corresponds to TRBD1 (6 bases). The CDR3 contains 15 residues. V lost 8 bases, J lost 5 bases, and 21 bases lay in between. Per germline, CDR1 SNHLY and CDR2 FYNNEI. DNA of the CDR3: TGTGCCAGCTCGGGAAACCCAGGGGTGGAGGAGACCCAGTACTTC. It encodes CASSGNPGVEETQYF.

This clonotype has a count of ten or more. V is TRBV28 and J is TRBJ1-2; D possibly corresponds to TRBD1 (6 bases). Germline V gene lookup returns CDR1 MDHEN and CDR2 SYDVKM. The V and J ends lost 2 bases and 2 bases respectively, with 12 bases between them. The CDR3 loop spans 15 amino acids. This CDR3 is CASSLPGTMNYGYTF. The CDR3 coding sequence is TGTGCCAGCAGTTTACCCGGGACAATGAACTATGGCTACACCTTC.

As DNA, the CDR3 is TGCAGTGCGACCAAAGCGGGTGGACCCCTCCACTTT. It encodes CSATKAGGPLHF. The V call is TRBV20-1, the J call TRBJ1-6, with no clear D. This CDR3 region has 12 residues. Germline-derived CDR1 and CDR2 are DFQATT and SNEGSKA (reference sequence). Deletions cut 6 bases from V and 12 bases from J, with 15 bases between.

In its sample, this clonotype was seen a few times. The CDR3 DNA follows: TGTGCCAGCAGCTTCCGGGACACACTATATGGCTACACCTTC. This encodes CASSFRDTLYGYTF. The V gene is TRBV12-3 or TRBV12-4, the J gene TRBJ1-2; perhaps TRBD1 as D (6 bases). This CDR3 has 14 residues. Between the trimmed V and J ends, which lost 6 bases and 5 bases, there was a span of 16 bases.

There are many counts of this clonotype. The gene calls are TRBV14 and TRBJ1-1; 7 positions match TRBD1. The CDR3 totals 14 residues. Germline CDR1 reads SGHDN; CDR2 reads FVKESK. J lost 0 bases, V lost 5 bases, and 3 bases had no gene match. The CDR3 is CASSLDRLNTEAFF. CDR3 bases: TGTGCCAGCAGCTTGGACAGGTTGAACACTGAAGCTTTCTTT.

This clonotype was counted ten times or more. V gene TRBV3-1 combines with J gene TRBJ1-2, with a possible D match to TRBD1 (6 bases). Germline V CDR1 and CDR2: LGHDT, YNNKEL (reference sequence). Trimming took off 1 base at V and 4 bases at J, with 13 bases between the two ends. CDR3 length equals 15 residues. The CDR3 coding sequence is TGTGCCAGCAGCCAAGGACGACAGGCTGTCTATGGCTACACCTTC. This sequence encodes CASSQGRQAVYGYTF.

The V and J genes are TRBV5-4 and TRBJ1-6; D gene uncertain. Per the germline V gene, CDR1 is SGHNT and CDR2 is YYREEE (reference sequence). V lost 3 bases and J 11 bases, leaving 12 bases between the germline ends. CDR3 length equals 13 residues. Here the CDR3 DNA reads TGTGCCAGCAGCTCTGGCTCCGAGCCACCCCTCCACTTT. The encoded protein is CASSSGSEPPLHF.

This chain links TRBV6-1 with TRBJ1-3; D gene ambiguous. The CDR3 length is 13 residues. Trimming took 3 bases from V and 6 from J, leaving 9 bases between them. Germline V gene sequence: CDR1 MNHNS, CDR2 SASEGT. CDR3 protein: CASSDWAQNTIYF. The CDR3 bases are TGTGCCAGCAGTGATTGGGCGCAAAACACCATATATTTT.

This clonotype came up a few times. This chain links TRBV25-1 with TRBJ2-7, with TRBD2 matching over 10 bases. Trimming removed 7 bases from V and 6 bases from J; junction bases left unmatched: 12. Germline values: CDR1 MGHDK, CDR2 SYGVNS. There are 15 residues in the CDR3. The DNA of the CDR3 is TGTGCCAGCATGGACACGAGCGGGAGGGCAGGCGAGCAGTACTTC. This codes for CASMDTSGRAGEQYF.

This chain links TRBV7-9 with TRBJ1-2; 7 nucleotides match TRBD1. The germline gives CDR1 SEHNR, CDR2 FQNEAQ (reference sequence). J lost 4 bases, V lost 5 bases, and 7 bases had no gene match. This CDR3 spans 14 amino acids. The chain's CDR3 is CASSLGQVSYGYTF. For the CDR3, the DNA is TGTGCCAGCAGCCTAGGACAGGTATCCTATGGCTACACCTTC. The variable domain in full, with the rest retrieved from reference TRBV7-9 and TRBJ1-2, is DTGVSQNPRHKITKRGQNVTFRCDPISEHNRLYWYRQTLGQGPEFLTYFQNEAQLEKSRLLSDRFSAERPKGSFSTLEIQRTEQGDSAMYLCASSLGQVSYGYTFGSGTRLTVV.

This clonotype was detected only a few times. The CDR3 region has the DNA TGCAGTGCCCGAAGGAGGGGAATTAATGAAAAACTGTTTTTT. As protein: CSARRRGINEKLFF. The chain has TRBV20-1 and TRBJ1-4, with a possible D match to TRBD1 (5 bases). CDR1 and CDR2 (germline): DFQATT, SNEGSKA (reference sequence). Trimming shortened V by 6 bases and J by 4 bases, and 15 bases separated the two germline ends. This CDR3 is built from 14 residues.

The sample holds many counts of this clonotype. The rearrangement links TRBV7-8 to TRBJ2-7; D is ambiguous. The CDR3 runs to 15 residues. CDR1 is SGHVS, CDR2 FQNEAQ, per germline. Trimming removed 7 bases at V and 2 bases at J, with 18 bases between. This CDR3 reads CASNSVRADPYEQYF. Written as DNA, the CDR3 is TGTGCCAGCAACTCTGTTAGGGCAGACCCCTACGAGCAGTACTTC.

J is TRBJ2-3 and V is TRBV18; the match to TRBD1 covers 8 bases. In germline, CDR1 is KGHSH, CDR2 LQKENI. The CDR3 loop spans 15 amino acids. V shed 5 bases and J 4 bases; nucleotides not matched to a gene: 8. CDR3 coding DNA: TGTGCCAGCTCAACTGGACAGGGAGAGTCAGATACGCAGTATTTT. Translated: CASSTGQGESDTQYF.

This clonotype was detected only a few times. V usage is TRBV5-1 and J usage is TRBJ2-7, with 8 nucleotides matching TRBD1. The CDR3 consists of 15 residues. The J segment lost 5 bases and the V segment lost 0 bases, leaving 7 bases of the junction unmatched. Germline loops: CDR1 SGHRS, CDR2 YFSETQ. For the CDR3, the DNA is TGCGCCAGCAGCTTGGTTCCGGGACAGGAGAACGAGCAGTACTTC. This sequence encodes CASSLVPGQENEQYF.

The chain carries TRBV29-1 and TRBJ1-2; possible D gene TRBD1, 5 bases. The CDR3 length is 13 residues. V dropped 6 bases and J dropped 4 bases, with 15 bases sitting between them. Looked up from germline, CDR1 is SQVTM and CDR2 is ANQGSEA. The CDR3 DNA reads as TGCAGCGTGCTAACCGGGACGGCCTATGGCTACACCTTC. Its protein is CSVLTGTAYGYTF.

This clonotype came up many times. The rearrangement links TRBV29-1 to TRBJ2-1; D remains unclear. CDR3 length: 13 residues. Germline V gene lookup returns CDR1 SQVTM and CDR2 ANQGSEA. V lost 3 bases to trimming and J lost 5 bases, with 11 bases between them. The DNA of the CDR3 is TGCAGCGTTGATTGTGACACAGACAATGAGCAGTTCTTC. It specifies CSVDCDTDNEQFF.